Below are 23 T cell receptor beta chains sequenced from a single sample in a study of Ad26.COV2.S vaccination and SARS-CoV-2 variants. The assay was immunoSEQ multiplex PCR, and TCRdb's table has in-frame clones only and misses some. The sample has around 450,000 clones, more than 75% seen once. As to treatment: roughly 18 received Ad26.COV2.S at low or high dose, single or two shots; a few received placebo; per-sample allocation not given. Sampling took place 63 days after the first vaccine or placebo injection. Material: peripheral blood, obtained in a trial of Ad26.COV2.S vaccine versus placebo. The receptors stem from a person between 18 and 65 years old who received the Ad26.COV2.S COVID-19 vaccine or a placebo.

V usage is TRBV29-1 and J usage is TRBJ2-3, with TRBD2 as a possible D gene (5 bases). V lost 7 bases to trimming and J lost 14 bases, with 22 bases between them. Germline V lookup: CDR1 SQVTM, CDR2 ANQGSEA. This CDR3 contains 12 residues. The CDR3 DNA is TGCAGCGCTGTCCGACTACCCCGAGAGCCGTATTTT. This translates into CSAVRLPREPYF.

In nucleotides, the CDR3 is TGTGCCAGCAGCCACTTCGCGACCGAGGGGGGGGAGACCCAGTACTTC. It codes for CASSHFATEGGETQYF. The genes are TRBV7-8 and TRBJ2-5; TRBD2 is a possible D gene (7 bases). Trimming cost V 5 bases and J 5 bases, with 21 bases left between them. Germline loops: CDR1 SGHVS, CDR2 FQNEAQ. The CDR3 consists of 16 residues.

This chain uses TRBV19 with TRBJ2-5, with D tentatively TRBD1 or TRBD2 (5 bases each). The CDR3 contains 14 residues. Germline lookup yields CDR1 LNHDA and CDR2 SQIVND (reference sequence). V was pared by 8 bases and J by 2 bases, with 15 bases between. CDR3 residues: CASDQPGSQETQYF. The CDR3 region has the DNA TGTGCCAGTGATCAACCAGGGAGTCAAGAGACCCAGTACTTC.

The chain links TRBV4-3 to TRBJ1-4, with TRBD1 matching over 9 bases. J lost 5 bases, V lost 2 bases, and 6 bases had no gene match. Germline loops: CDR1 LGHNA, CDR2 YSLEER. The CDR3 runs to 16 residues. In nucleotides, the CDR3 is TGCGCCAGCAGCCAAACCATCGGGACAGGGAATGAAAAACTGTTTTTT. Its protein is CASSQTIGTGNEKLFF.

J is TRBJ1-5 and V is TRBV19; no clear D. V lost 7 bases and J 2 bases, leaving 15 bases between the germline ends. This CDR3 has 15 residues. CDR1 and CDR2 (germline): LNHDA, SQIVND (reference sequence). CDR3 DNA sequence: TGTGCCAGTACCACCGGGTCCAGAGGCAATCAGCCCCAGCATTTT. Protein: CASTTGSRGNQPQHF.

CDR3 in amino acids: CAISAPPGNNEQFF. CDR3 nucleotide sequence: TGTGCCATCAGTGCCCCCCCGGGTAACAATGAGCAGTTCTTC. J is TRBJ2-1 and V is TRBV10-3, with unresolved D. This CDR3 is built from 14 residues. The germline CDR1 and CDR2 sequences are ENHRY and SYGVKD. V was trimmed by 4 bases and J by 5 bases, leaving 12 bases between them.

The CDR3 loop is CASSRQGGEQFF. As DNA, the CDR3 is TGTGCCAGCAGCAGACAGGGAGGTGAGCAGTTCTTC. The J gene is TRBJ2-1, the V gene TRBV6-5, with D possibly TRBD1 on 7 matching bases. This CDR3 comprises 12 residues. Trimming left V 6 bases short and J 9 bases short, with 12 bases between. In germline, CDR1 is MNHEY, CDR2 SVGAGI.

The chain carries TRBV19 and TRBJ1-3, with D possibly being TRBD1 (6 bases). Per germline, CDR1 LNHDA and CDR2 SQIVND (reference sequence). Deletions cut 5 bases from V and 6 bases from J, with 8 bases between. This CDR3 region has 12 residues. The CDR3 DNA follows: TGTGCCAGTAGTGGACAGCTAAACACCATATATTTT. Protein product: CASSGQLNTIYF.

This clone was recorded only once. The chain recombines TRBV3-1 (or the pseudogene TRBV3-2) with TRBJ2-2; D remains ambiguous. Germline V gene lookup returns CDR1 LGHDT and CDR2 YNNKEL (reference sequence). This CDR3 spans 12 amino acids. V was shortened by 4 bases and J by 6 bases, with 6 bases between the two germline ends. CDR3 sequence: CASSPLAGELFF. The CDR3 DNA is TGTGCCAGCAGCCCACTCGCCGGGGAGCTGTTTTTT.

The chain has TRBV7-8 and TRBJ1-1; D not certain. CDR3 length: 13 residues. V was trimmed by 2 bases and J by 6 bases, leaving 10 bases between them. The germline gives CDR1 SGHVS, CDR2 FQNEAQ. The chain's CDR3 is CASSLYGTSEAFF. In DNA form, the CDR3 reads TGTGCCAGCAGCTTATATGGCACTTCTGAAGCTTTCTTT.

CDR3 sequence reads: CASVRLSRGGYTF. In nucleotides, the CDR3 is TGTGCCAGTGTTCGGTTAAGTCGGGGGGGCTACACCTTC. The chain combines TRBV28 with TRBJ1-2, with a weak D call TRBD1 (5 bases). The length of the CDR3 is 13 residues. Looked up from germline, CDR1 is MDHEN and CDR2 is SYDVKM. V was pared by 9 bases and J by 8 bases, with 19 bases between.

This sequence joins TRBV2 and TRBJ1-5; 8 bases are shared with TRBD1. J lost 5 bases, V lost 7 bases, and 13 bases had no gene match. The CDR3 spans 16 residues. Per the germline V gene, CDR1 is SNHLY and CDR2 is FYNNEI. CDR3 nucleotide sequence: TGTGCCAGCACGACCCGGGACAGGTCATTGCATCAGCCCCAGCATTTT. Translated, it gives CASTTRDRSLHQPQHF. The full variable domain, rest sourced from reference TRBV2 and TRBJ1-5, is EPEVTQTPSHQVTQMGQEVILRCVPISNHLYFYWYRQILGQKVEFLVSFYNNEISEKSEIFDDQFSVERPDGSNFTLKIRSTKLEDSAMYFCASTTRDRSLHQPQHFGDGTRLSIL.

The V call is TRBV6-1, the J call TRBJ2-1, with D perhaps TRBD2 (6 bases). Trimming took 3 bases from V and 6 from J, leaving 9 bases between them. This CDR3 has 13 amino acids. The V gene's germline CDR1 is MNHNS and CDR2 SASEGT. The CDR3 coding sequence is TGTGCCAGCAGTGAGCCCGGGAGCAATGAGCAGTTCTTC. The encoded protein is CASSEPGSNEQFF.

Only a few counts were recorded for this clone. The chain links TRBV29-1 to TRBJ1-1; 8 positions match TRBD1. The junction had 5 bases not matched to a gene; V was cut back by 7 bases and J by 1 base. CDR3 length equals 13 residues. Germline CDR1 and CDR2: SQVTM and ANQGSEA. CDR3 residues: CSGGGTGNTEAFF. The CDR3 DNA sequence: TGCAGCGGGGGAGGGACAGGGAACACTGAAGCTTTCTTT.

This chain uses TRBV10-3 with TRBJ2-3; 9 bases agree with TRBD1. V was clipped by 0 bases and J by 6 bases; unmatched bases: 4. From germline, CDR1 is ENHRY and CDR2 SYGVKD. This CDR3 is 15 amino acids long. The CDR3 coding sequence is TGTGCCATCAGTGAGTCGTACAGGGGGCGGGATACGCAGTATTTT. This gives the protein CAISESYRGRDTQYF.

This CDR3 is CASSQDLAQYF. The CDR3 DNA is TGTGCCAGCAGCCAAGATCTGGCCCAGTACTTC. The rearrangement uses TRBV3-1 (or the pseudogene TRBV3-2) and TRBJ2-5; D gene uncertain. Germline lookup yields CDR1 LGHDT and CDR2 YNNKEL (reference sequence). This CDR3 is 11 amino acids long. Trimming cost V 0 bases and J 9 bases, with 5 bases left between them.

The chain combines TRBV7-3 with TRBJ1-1, with TRBD1 as a possible D gene (6 bases). V shed 5 bases and J shed 3 bases, with 13 bases lying between them. The CDR3 spans 14 residues. Per germline, CDR1 SGHTA and CDR2 FQGTGA. The CDR3, as DNA: TGTGCCAGCAGCCTGAACAGGGACGACACTGAAGCTTTCTTT. This translates into CASSLNRDDTEAFF. The full variable domain, with the rest looked up from reference TRBV7-3 and TRBJ1-1, is GAGVSQTPSNKVTEKGKYVELRCDPISGHTALYWYRQSLGQGPEFLIYFQGTGAADDSGLPNDRFFAVRPEGSVSTLKIQRTERGDSAVYLCASSLNRDDTEAFFGQGTRLTVV.

The gene calls are TRBV14 and TRBJ2-7, with TRBD1 as a possible D gene (6 bases). The germline V and J ends were trimmed by 4 bases and 4 bases, with 17 bases remaining between them. Germline CDR1 SGHDN, CDR2 FVKESK. CDR3 length: 15 residues. CDR3 loop: CASSPGDRSRYEQYF. In DNA, the CDR3 is TGTGCCAGCAGCCCCGGAGACAGGTCTCGGTACGAGCAGTACTTC.

As DNA, the CDR3 is TGTGCCAGCCTGCCGGGACAGGGGTCCTACGAGCAGTACTTC. It translates to CASLPGQGSYEQYF. The V and J genes are TRBV2 and TRBJ2-7; TRBD1 matches at 10 bases. Trimming cost V 8 bases and J 1 base; bases outside gene matches: 5. The CDR3 loop spans 14 amino acids. Per germline, CDR1 SNHLY and CDR2 FYNNEI.

The chain has TRBV11-3 and TRBJ2-3; D not resolved. V gave up 4 bases and J gave up 2 bases, with 10 bases separating them. This CDR3 is built from 14 residues. Germline loops: CDR1 SGHNT, CDR2 YENEEA. The DNA of the CDR3 is TGTGCCAGCAGCTCCGGCATTTCCACAGATACGCAGTATTTT. Translating gives CASSSGISTDTQYF.

The count of this clone is one. Other DNA variants within this sample encode the same CDR3. The gene calls are TRBV7-9 and TRBJ1-6; unclear D gene. CDR3 size: 13 residues. Per germline, CDR1 SEHNR and CDR2 FQNEAQ (reference sequence). Between the trimmed V and J ends, which lost 3 bases and 9 bases, there was a span of 9 bases. CDR3 protein: CASSLGSGSPLHF. The CDR3 bases are TGTGCCAGCAGCTTGGGGTCTGGTTCACCCCTCCACTTT.

V usage is TRBV6-2 or TRBV6-3 and J usage is TRBJ2-5, with a tentative D call TRBD1 (5 bases). The CDR3 totals 15 residues. The ends were cut back, 5 bases at V and 0 bases at J, with 13 bases in the middle. Germline-derived CDR1 and CDR2 are MNHEY and SVGEGT. CDR3 in DNA: TGTGCCAGCAGTGCCTTTCAGGGAAACCAAGAGACCCAGTACTTC. Translation: CASSAFQGNQETQYF.

This rearrangement joins TRBV5-6 to TRBJ2-5; weak D call: TRBD1 (6 bases). Trimming took off 5 bases at V and 0 bases at J, with 17 bases between the two ends. Germline V gives CDR1 SGHDT, CDR2 YYEEEE. The CDR3 is 16 residues long. The CDR3 loop reads CASSWGLTPDQETQYF. CDR3 DNA sequence: TGTGCCAGCAGTTGGGGGCTTACCCCCGACCAAGAGACCCAGTACTTC.